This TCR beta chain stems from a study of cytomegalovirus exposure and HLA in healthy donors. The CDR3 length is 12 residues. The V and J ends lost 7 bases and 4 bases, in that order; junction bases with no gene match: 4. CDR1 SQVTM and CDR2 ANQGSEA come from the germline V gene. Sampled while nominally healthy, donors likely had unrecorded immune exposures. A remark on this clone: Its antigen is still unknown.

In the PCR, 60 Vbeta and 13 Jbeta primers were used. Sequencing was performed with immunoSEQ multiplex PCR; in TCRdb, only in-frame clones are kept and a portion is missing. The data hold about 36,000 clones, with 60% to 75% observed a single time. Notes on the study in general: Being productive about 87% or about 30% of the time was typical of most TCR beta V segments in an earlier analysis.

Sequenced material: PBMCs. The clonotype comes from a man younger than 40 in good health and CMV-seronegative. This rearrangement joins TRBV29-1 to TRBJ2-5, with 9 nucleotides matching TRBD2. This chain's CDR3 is CSAVAGAETQYF. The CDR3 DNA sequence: TGCAGCGCAGTAGCGGGGGCAGAGACCCAGTACTTC.